A single T cell receptor beta chain is shown here with its context. What it binds is not known. There are 19 residues in the CDR3. The assay was immunoSEQ multiplex PCR, and TCRdb's table has in-frame clones only and misses some. Counted here are about 64,000 clones, 88% occurring once; the ten biggest clones make up 0.67%. This specimen comes from a study of OX40 agonist ivuxolimab in advanced cancers. General study findings and limits: Antigen specificity was not determined for the expanded peripheral T cells.

Sequences were derived from CD4+ or CD8+ T cells sorted from blood, sampled in a trial of the OX40 agonist ivuxolimab. This TCR came from an adult with an advanced solid tumor such as melanoma, head and neck, liver or kidney cancer. The V call is TRBV21-1, the J call TRBJ2-7; no DNA check was done on the table's D call, TRBD1. TRBV21-1 is a pseudogene. The CDR3: CASSLGDHIVGTGYHEQYF. Written as DNA, the CDR3 is TGTGCCAGCAGCCTGGGCGATCACATTGTGGGGACAGGGTATCACGAGCAGTACTTC.